One and the same sample provided the 2 T cell receptor beta chains below, sequenced in a study of T cells in Graves' hyperthyroidism and ophthalmopathy. TCR beta CDR3 sequences were amplified from RNA transcripts. Primed by the HTBI set, a first-round RT-PCR was run on the TCR CDR3. TCRdb used MiXCR to reprocess the multiplex PCR reads, holding one entry per CDR3 protein. Here the sample spans 460,000 or so distinct CDR3 sequences, around an eighth being singletons. The sequencing input was blood. Source of these receptors: a woman aged 18-29 years with Graves' hyperthyroidism.

In its sample, this clonotype was seen many times. The rearrangement links TRBV7-9 to TRBJ1-1; D gene uncertain. Trimming took 4 bases from V and 1 from J, leaving 10 bases between them. The germline V gene encodes CDR1 SEHNR and CDR2 FQNEAQ (reference sequence). The CDR3 loop spans 14 amino acids. The CDR3 DNA is TGTGCCAGCAGCTCAAAGACCCGGAACACTGAAGCTTTCTTT. Protein sequence: CASSSKTRNTEAFF.

This clonotype occurred many times. This rearrangement joins TRBV20-1 to TRBJ1-3; D is ambiguous. Trimming cost V 0 bases and J 4 bases, with 13 bases left between them. The CDR3 has 15 amino acids. Germline loops: CDR1 DFQATT, CDR2 SNEGSKA (reference sequence). CDR3 region: CSARDSAGGGNTIYF. The CDR3 region has the DNA TGCAGTGCTAGAGATTCTGCAGGAGGAGGAAACACCATATATTTT.